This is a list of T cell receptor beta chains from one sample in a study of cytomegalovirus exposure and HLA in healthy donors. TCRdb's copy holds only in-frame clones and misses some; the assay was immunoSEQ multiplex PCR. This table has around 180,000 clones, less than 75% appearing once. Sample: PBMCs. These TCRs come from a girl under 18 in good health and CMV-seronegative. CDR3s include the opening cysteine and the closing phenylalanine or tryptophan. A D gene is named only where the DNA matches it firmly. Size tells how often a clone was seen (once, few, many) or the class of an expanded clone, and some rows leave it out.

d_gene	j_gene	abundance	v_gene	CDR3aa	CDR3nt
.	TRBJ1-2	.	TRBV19	CASRLTMQDGYTF	TGTGCCAGTAGGCTTACCATGCAGGATGGCTACACCTTC
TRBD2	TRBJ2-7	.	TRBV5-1	CASSVGLAGGTTYEQYF	TGCGCCAGCAGCGTCGGACTAGCGGGGGGAACGACCTACGAGCAGTACTTC
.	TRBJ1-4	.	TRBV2	CASGGQGEKLFF	TGTGCCAGCGGGGGCCAAGGAGAAAAACTGTTTTTT
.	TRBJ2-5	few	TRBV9	CASSHRGFGSENQETQYF	TGTGCCAGCAGCCACCGGGGGTTTGGCAGCGAGAATCAAGAGACCCAGTACTTC
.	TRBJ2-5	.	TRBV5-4	CASSRGWGEQETQYF	TGTGCCAGCAGCCGAGGGTGGGGAGAGCAAGAGACCCAGTACTTC
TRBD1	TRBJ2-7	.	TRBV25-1	CASSDPGQPEYF	TGTGCCAGCAGTGATCCGGGACAGCCAGAGTACTTC
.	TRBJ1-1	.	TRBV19	CASSMWAGETEAFF	TGTGCCAGTAGTATGTGGGCAGGGGAAACTGAAGCTTTCTTT
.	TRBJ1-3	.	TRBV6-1	CASSEGVASGVGGNTIYF	TGTGCCAGCAGTGAAGGGGTCGCCTCAGGGGTTGGTGGAAACACCATATATTTT
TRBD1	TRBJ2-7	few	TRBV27	CASSTGQTYEQYF	TGTGCCAGCAGTACGGGACAGACCTACGAGCAGTACTTC
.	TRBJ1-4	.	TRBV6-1	CASSEILDRATNEKLFF	TGTGCCAGCAGTGAAATTCTGGACAGAGCCACTAATGAAAAACTGTTTTTT
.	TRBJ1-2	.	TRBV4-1	CASSQAWGSYGYTF	TGCGCCAGCAGCCAAGCCTGGGGCAGCTATGGCTACACCTTC
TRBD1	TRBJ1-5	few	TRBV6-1	CASTVGQGGYQPQHF	TGTGCCAGCACCGTGGGACAGGGCGGGTATCAGCCCCAGCATTTT
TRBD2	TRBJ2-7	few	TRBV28	CASSFGLAGNEQYF	TGTGCCAGCAGTTTTGGTCTAGCGGGGAACGAGCAGTACTTC
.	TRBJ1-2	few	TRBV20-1	CSAKTGEGYTF	TGCAGTGCTAAGACAGGTGAAGGCTACACCTTC
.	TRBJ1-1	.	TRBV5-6	CASSTPPGGTNTEAFF	TGTGCCAGCAGCACCCCACCCGGGGGGACGAACACTGAAGCTTTCTTT
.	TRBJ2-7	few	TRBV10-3	CAISDSPRREKREQYF	TGTGCCATCAGTGATTCCCCTAGAAGAGAGAAACGCGAGCAGTACTTC
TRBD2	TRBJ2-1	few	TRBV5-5	CASSLFSGVYNEQFF	TGTGCCAGCAGCTTGTTTAGCGGGGTCTACAATGAGCAGTTCTTC
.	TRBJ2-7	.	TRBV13	CASSIWSSYEQYF	TGTGCCAGCAGCATCTGGAGCTCCTACGAGCAGTACTTC
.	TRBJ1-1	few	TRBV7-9	CASIGWVGTEAFF	TGTGCCAGCATTGGTTGGGTCGGGACTGAAGCTTTCTTT
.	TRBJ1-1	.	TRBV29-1	CSVEGHLNTEAFF	TGCAGCGTTGAAGGACACTTGAACACTGAAGCTTTCTTT
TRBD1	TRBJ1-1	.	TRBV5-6	CASSYGTGEAFF	TGTGCCAGCAGCTACGGGACAGGCGAAGCTTTCTTT
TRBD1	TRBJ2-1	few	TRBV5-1	CASSLTGGAGNEQFF	TGCGCCAGCAGCTTGACAGGGGGCGCGGGTAATGAGCAGTTCTTC
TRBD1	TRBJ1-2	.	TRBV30	CAWDRGRSNGYTF	TGTGCCTGGGACAGGGGTCGTTCGAATGGCTACACCTTC
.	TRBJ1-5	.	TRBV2	CASRRVSNQPQHF	TGTGCCAGCAGAAGAGTTAGCAATCAGCCCCAGCATTTT
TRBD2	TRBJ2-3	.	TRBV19	CASRVNSGGAADTQYF	TGTGCCAGTAGGGTGAATAGCGGGGGGGCCGCCGATACGCAGTATTTT
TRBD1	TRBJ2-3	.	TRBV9	CASSPLGQGAVRTDTQYF	TGTGCCAGCAGCCCCTTGGGACAGGGGGCCGTTCGCACAGATACGCAGTATTTT
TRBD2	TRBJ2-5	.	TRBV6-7	CATGAGDSGGETQYF	TGTGCCACGGGGGCAGGCGATAGCGGGGGGGAGACCCAGTACTTC
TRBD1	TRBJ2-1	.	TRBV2	CASLQGTGRSNEQFF	TGTGCCAGCCTTCAGGGGACAGGGCGATCCAATGAGCAGTTCTTC
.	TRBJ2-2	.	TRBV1	CTSSLRLDKANTGELFF	TGCACCAGCAGCTTAAGACTAGATAAGGCGAACACCGGGGAGCTGTTTTTT
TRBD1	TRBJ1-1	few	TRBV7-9	CASSGRQGTPEAFF	TGTGCCAGCAGCGGGCGACAGGGGACCCCTGAAGCTTTCTTT
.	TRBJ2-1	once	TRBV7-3	CASSYTRTGSHEQFF	TGTGCCAGCAGCTACACGAGGACTGGGAGCCATGAGCAGTTCTTC
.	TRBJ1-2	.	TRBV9	CASSVESLARGNYGYTF	TGTGCCAGCAGCGTAGAAAGTTTGGCCAGGGGAAACTATGGCTACACCTTC
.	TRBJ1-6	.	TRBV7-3	CASMEQGPSPLHF	TGTGCCAGCATGGAACAGGGCCCTTCACCCCTCCACTTT
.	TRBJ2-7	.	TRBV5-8	CASSFPTYEQYF	TGTGCCAGCAGCTTTCCAACCTACGAGCAGTACTTC
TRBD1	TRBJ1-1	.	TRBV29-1	CSVEGQMNTEAFF	TGCAGCGTTGAGGGACAGATGAACACTGAAGCTTTCTTT
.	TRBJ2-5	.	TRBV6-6	CASSPGVPGGETQYF	TGTGCCAGCAGCCCCGGGGTACCCGGGGGTGAGACCCAGTACTTC
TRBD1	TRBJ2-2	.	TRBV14	CASSQLGGPNTGELFF	TGTGCCAGCAGCCAACTAGGGGGCCCCAACACCGGGGAGCTGTTTTTT
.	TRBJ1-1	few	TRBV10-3	CAISDNRDTEAFF	TGTGCCATCAGTGACAACAGGGACACTGAAGCTTTCTTT
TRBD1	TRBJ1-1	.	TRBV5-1	CASSSGQGALNTEAFF	TGCGCCAGCAGCTCGGGACAGGGGGCGTTGAACACTGAAGCTTTCTTT
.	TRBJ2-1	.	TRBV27	CASSVRGEQFF	TGTGCCAGCAGTGTTCGAGGTGAGCAGTTCTTC
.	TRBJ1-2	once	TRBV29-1	CSVFDRPSQLGYTF	TGCAGCGTTTTTGACAGACCCTCACAGCTTGGCTACACCTTC
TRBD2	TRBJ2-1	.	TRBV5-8	CASSETGTSGGALTSEQFF	TGTGCCAGCAGCGAAACCGGGACTAGCGGGGGGGCCCTAACAAGTGAGCAGTTCTTC
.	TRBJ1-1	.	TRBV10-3	CAISEKDSYTEAFF	TGTGCCATCAGTGAGAAGGACAGCTACACTGAAGCTTTCTTT
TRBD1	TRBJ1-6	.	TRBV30	CAWSTDRVGSPLHF	TGTGCCTGGAGTACCGACAGGGTGGGTTCACCCCTCCACTTT
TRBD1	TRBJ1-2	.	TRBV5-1	CASSPSGTGVHGYTF	TGCGCCAGCAGCCCCTCCGGGACAGGGGTCCATGGCTACACCTTC